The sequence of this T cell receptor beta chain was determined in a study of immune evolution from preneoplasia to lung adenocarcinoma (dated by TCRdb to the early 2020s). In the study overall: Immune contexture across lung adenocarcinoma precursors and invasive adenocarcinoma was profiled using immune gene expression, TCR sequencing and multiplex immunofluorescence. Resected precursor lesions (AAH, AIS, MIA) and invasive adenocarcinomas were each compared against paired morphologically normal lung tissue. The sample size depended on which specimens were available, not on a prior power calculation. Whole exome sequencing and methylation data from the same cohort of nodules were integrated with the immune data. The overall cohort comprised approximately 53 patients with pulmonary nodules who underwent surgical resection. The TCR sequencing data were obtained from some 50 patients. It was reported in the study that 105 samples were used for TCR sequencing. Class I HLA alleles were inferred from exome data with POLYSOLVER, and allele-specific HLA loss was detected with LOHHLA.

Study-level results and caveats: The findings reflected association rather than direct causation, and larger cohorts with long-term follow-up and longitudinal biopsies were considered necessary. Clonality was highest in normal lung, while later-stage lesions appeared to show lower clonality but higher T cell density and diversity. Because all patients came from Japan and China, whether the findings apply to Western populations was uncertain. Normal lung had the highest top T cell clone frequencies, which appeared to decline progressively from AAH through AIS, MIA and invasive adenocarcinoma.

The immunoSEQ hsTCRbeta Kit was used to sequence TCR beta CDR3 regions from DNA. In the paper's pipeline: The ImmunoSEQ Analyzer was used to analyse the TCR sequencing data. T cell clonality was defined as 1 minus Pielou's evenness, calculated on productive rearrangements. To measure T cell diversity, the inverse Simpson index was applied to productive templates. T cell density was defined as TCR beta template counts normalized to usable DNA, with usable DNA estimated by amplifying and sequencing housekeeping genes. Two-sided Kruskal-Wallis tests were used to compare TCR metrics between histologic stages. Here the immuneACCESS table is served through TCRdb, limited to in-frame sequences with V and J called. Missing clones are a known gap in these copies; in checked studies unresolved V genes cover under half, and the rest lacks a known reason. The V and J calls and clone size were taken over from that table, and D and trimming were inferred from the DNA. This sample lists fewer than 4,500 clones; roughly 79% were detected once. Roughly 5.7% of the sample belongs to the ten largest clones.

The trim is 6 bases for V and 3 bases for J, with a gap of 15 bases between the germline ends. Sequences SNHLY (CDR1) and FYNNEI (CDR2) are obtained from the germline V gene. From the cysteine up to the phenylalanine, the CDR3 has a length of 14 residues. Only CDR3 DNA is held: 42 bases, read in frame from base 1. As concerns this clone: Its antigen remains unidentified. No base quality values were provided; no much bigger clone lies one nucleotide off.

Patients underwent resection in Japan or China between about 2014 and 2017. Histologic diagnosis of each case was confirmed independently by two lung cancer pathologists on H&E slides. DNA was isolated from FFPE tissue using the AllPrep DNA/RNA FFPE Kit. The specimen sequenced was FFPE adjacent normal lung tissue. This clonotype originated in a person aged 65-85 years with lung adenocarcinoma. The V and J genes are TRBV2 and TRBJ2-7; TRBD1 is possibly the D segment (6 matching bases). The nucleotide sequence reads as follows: TGTGCCAGCAGGAGGGGACAATCGCTCTACGAGCAGTACTTC. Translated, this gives CASRRGQSLYEQYF.